This T cell receptor (beta chain) is from a study of cytomegalovirus exposure and HLA in healthy donors. Study context: Researchers previously reported finding 90 million to 130 million unique TCR beta sequences from about 200 million T cells. Study observations and caveats: A later analysis showed TCR association rates differing by HLA locus, peaking at DRB1 and lowest at HLA-C.

This CDR3 contains 12 residues. Trimming shortened V by 4 bases and J by 1 base, and 7 bases separated the two germline ends. Germline V lookup: CDR1 SQVTM, CDR2 ANQGSEA. About this clone: What it binds is unknown.

The PCR was carried out with 60 Vbeta primers and 13 Jbeta primers. The assay was immunoSEQ multiplex PCR, and TCRdb's table has in-frame clones only and misses some. The sample carries tens of thousands of clones, roughly 79% recorded once. This TCR came from a man in his forties in good health and CMV-seronegative. The chain employs TRBV29-1 and TRBJ1-1; D is unresolved. Input material: PBMCs. The CDR3 nucleotides are TGCAGCGTTGTGGCCTCGAACACTGAAGCTTTCTTT. Translating it yields CSVVASNTEAFF. The entire variable domain, with the rest obtained from reference TRBV29-1 and TRBJ1-1, is as follows: SAVISQKPSRDICQRGTSLTIQCQVDSQVTMMFWYRQQPGQSLTLIATANQGSEATYESGFVIDKFPISRPNLTFSTLTVSNMSPEDSSIYLCSVVASNTEAFFGQGTRLTVV.